Below, 11 T cell receptor beta chains from the same sample are listed, as sequenced in a study of shared clonotypes between healthy human individuals. Assay: immunoSEQ multiplex PCR; the TCRdb copy retains only in-frame clones and omits some. Among 2 million to 2.5 million clones listed, about 92% were seen once. Sequencing was done on a sample of naive CD4+ T cells from PBMCs. Subset specified: CD45RA+ positively selected. The receptor set was obtained from a man younger than 30 in good health. Some clones in this sample may be carry-over from other donors' samples.

This sequence joins TRBV11-2 and TRBJ2-7, with D perhaps matching TRBD1 (5 bases). The V end was cut by 7 bases, the J end by 3 bases, with 16 bases between. The CDR3 contains 14 residues. Germline V lookup: CDR1 SGHAT, CDR2 FQNNGV. The CDR3 region is CASTQTVFRYEQYF. The CDR3 nucleotides are TGTGCCAGCACGCAGACAGTTTTCCGCTACGAGCAGTACTTC.

This chain connects TRBV23-1 to TRBJ1-2; weak D call: TRBD1 (5 bases). TRBV23-1 is an ORF, and what it does is uncertain. The CDR3 totals 19 residues. V gave up 3 bases and J gave up 0 bases, with 23 bases separating them. Here the CDR3 reads CASSQAGGRKKLTNYGYTF. The DNA for the CDR3 is TGCGCCAGCAGTCAGGCGGGGGGACGGAAAAAACTGACTAACTATGGCTACACCTTC.

This rearrangement joins TRBV11-2 to TRBJ1-4; D not resolved. The V gene lost 3 bases and the J gene lost 5 bases, with 7 bases spanning the gap. Germline V gene lookup returns CDR1 SGHAT and CDR2 FQNNGV. The CDR3 sequence is 13 residues long. The CDR3 loop is CASSLMKNEKLFF. CDR3 DNA: TGTGCCAGCAGCTTGATGAAAAATGAAAAACTGTTTTTT.

The rearrangement joins TRBV5-4 to TRBJ1-5; no clear D gene. Germline CDR1 is SGHNT and CDR2 is YYREEE (reference sequence). V gave up 9 bases and J gave up 0 bases, with 16 bases separating them. CDR3 length equals 15 residues. The CDR3 DNA is TGTGCCACCAACCGACGGGAAAATAGCAATCAGCCCCAGCATTTT. Translated: CATNRRENSNQPQHF. The whole variable domain, filled in from reference TRBV5-4 and TRBJ1-5, reads ETGVTQSPTHLIKTRGQQVTLRCSSQSGHNTVSWYQQALGQGPQFIFQYYREEENGRGNFPPRFSGLQFPNYSSELNVNALELDDSALYLCATNRRENSNQPQHFGDGTRLSIL.

The chain employs TRBV7-9 and TRBJ2-1, with TRBD2 identical over 8 bases. CDR1 is SEHNR, CDR2 FQNEAQ, per germline (reference sequence). Trimming at V came to 4 bases and at J to 0 bases, leaving 5 bases not matched to a gene. The CDR3 length is 16 residues. CDR3 DNA: TGTGCCAGCAGCTATCGAAGCGGGAGCTCCTACAATGAGCAGTTCTTC. Translated, it gives CASSYRSGSSYNEQFF.

The genes are TRBV5-4 and TRBJ2-1; weak D call: TRBD2 (5 bases). This CDR3 is 16 amino acids long. V lost 4 bases and J 1 base, leaving 15 bases between the germline ends. Germline V CDR1 and CDR2: SGHNT, YYREEE (reference sequence). The CDR3 spells CASSPRHGESYNEQFF. CDR3 coding DNA: TGTGCCAGCAGCCCCCGACACGGGGAGTCCTACAATGAGCAGTTCTTC. The entire variable domain, with the rest obtained from reference TRBV5-4 and TRBJ2-1, is as follows: ETGVTQSPTHLIKTRGQQVTLRCSSQSGHNTVSWYQQALGQGPQFIFQYYREEENGRGNFPPRFSGLQFPNYSSELNVNALELDDSALYLCASSPRHGESYNEQFFGPGTRLTVL.

A remark on this clone: The same CDR3 also results from other DNA sequences found in this sample. The CDR3 loop reads CSAPYNEQFF. The CDR3 DNA follows: TGCAGTGCGCCCTACAATGAGCAGTTCTTC. V usage is TRBV20-1 and J usage is TRBJ2-1; D gene uncertain. The CDR3 extends over 10 amino acids. The ends were cut back, 6 bases at V and 2 bases at J, with 2 bases in the middle. Germline CDR1 and CDR2: DFQATT and SNEGSKA (reference sequence).

This sequence joins TRBV13 and TRBJ1-3, with 10 bases that match TRBD1. Germline lookup yields CDR1 PRHDT and CDR2 FYEKMQ (reference sequence). This CDR3 comprises 14 residues. The ends lost 8 bases at V and 4 bases at J; junction bases unmatched: 5. This chain's CDR3 is CASDRGRSGNTIYF. DNA of the CDR3: TGTGCCAGCGACAGGGGGCGATCGGGAAACACCATATATTTT.

DNA of the CDR3: TGTGCCAGCGGGATAGCGGGTCTCTCCTACGAGCAGTACTTC. Protein product: CASGIAGLSYEQYF. This sequence joins TRBV6-1 and TRBJ2-7, with TRBD2 matching over 7 bases. Germline V CDR1 and CDR2: MNHNS, SASEGT. The CDR3 loop spans 14 amino acids. V lost 8 bases and J lost 0; bases outside the gene matches: 7.

CDR3 in amino acids: CASSGTSAAGAQYF. Written as DNA, the CDR3 is TGTGCCAGCAGCGGGACTAGCGCCGCCGGGGCCCAGTACTTC. The chain employs TRBV28 and TRBJ2-5; TRBD2 matches at 10 bases. The CDR3 runs 14 residues. The ends lost 6 bases at V and 9 bases at J; junction bases unmatched: 10. Germline V CDR1 and CDR2: MDHEN, SYDVKM.

CDR3 nucleotide sequence: TGTGCCAGCAGCCCCCTCTCCTCAGTCGCCATCGAGCAGTACTTC. Its translation is CASSPLSSVAIEQYF. V gene TRBV9 combines with J gene TRBJ2-7; D unclear. Trimming left V 4 bases short and J 6 bases short, with 20 bases between. Germline V CDR1 and CDR2: SGDLS, YYNGEE. The length of the CDR3 is 15 residues.